This TCR beta chain was recorded in a study of blood T cell repertoires in COVID-19. Study overall: Acute and convalescent COVID-19 samples came from the United States, Italy and Spain. The analysed material was cDNA or gDNA that came from T cells, B-cell-depleted T cells, or PBMCs.

This clone has a handful of counts. The CDR3 is made up of 15 amino acids. The V and J ends lost 0 bases and 3 bases respectively, with 10 bases between them. Germline assignment: CDR1 SGHNT and CDR2 YYREEE (reference sequence). As handled by the study authors: Estimation of nucleated cell counts was performed using reference gene primer amplification. Clones were read by immunoSEQ multiplex PCR, and TCRdb kept only the in-frame ones, dropping some. V and J calls and clone size are copied from that table; D and trimming were computed from the DNA. Of around 200,000 clones in the sample, around 86% were seen once.

The TCR originated in a man aged 65 to 85 with acute or convalescent COVID-19. What was sequenced was peripheral blood. This chain joins TRBV5-4 and TRBJ1-5, with D possibly TRBD1 on 5 matching bases. CDR3 coding DNA: TGTGCCAGCAGCTTGGACGGGGGGTCCAATCAGCCCCAGCATTTT. It is translated as CASSLDGGSNQPQHF.